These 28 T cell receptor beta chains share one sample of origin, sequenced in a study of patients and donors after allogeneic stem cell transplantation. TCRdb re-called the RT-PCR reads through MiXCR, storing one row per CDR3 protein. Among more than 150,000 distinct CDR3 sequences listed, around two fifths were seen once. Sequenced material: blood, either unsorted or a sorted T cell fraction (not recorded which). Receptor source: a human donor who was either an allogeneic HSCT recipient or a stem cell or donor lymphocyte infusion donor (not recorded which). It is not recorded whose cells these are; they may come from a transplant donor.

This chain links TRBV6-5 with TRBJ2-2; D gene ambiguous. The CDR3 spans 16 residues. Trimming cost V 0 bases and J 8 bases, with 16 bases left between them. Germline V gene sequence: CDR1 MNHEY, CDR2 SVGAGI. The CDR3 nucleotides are TGTGCCAGCAGTTACTCGGACCCACCCAGAGCTGGGGAGCTGTTTTTT. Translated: CASSYSDPPRAGELFF.

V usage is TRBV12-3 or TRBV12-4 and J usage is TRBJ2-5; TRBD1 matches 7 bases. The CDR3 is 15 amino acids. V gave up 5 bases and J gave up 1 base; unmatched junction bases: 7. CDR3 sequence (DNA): TGTGCCAGCAGTGGAACAGGGGAGCGCCAAGAGACCCAGTACTTC. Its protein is CASSGTGERQETQYF.

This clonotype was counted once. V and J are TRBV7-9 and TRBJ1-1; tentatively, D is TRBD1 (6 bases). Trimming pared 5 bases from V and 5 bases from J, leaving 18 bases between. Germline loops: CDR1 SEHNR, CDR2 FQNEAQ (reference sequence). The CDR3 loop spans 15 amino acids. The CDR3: CASSPGEATRTEAFF. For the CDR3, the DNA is TGTGCCAGCAGCCCAGGGGAGGCCACGCGGACTGAAGCTTTCTTT.

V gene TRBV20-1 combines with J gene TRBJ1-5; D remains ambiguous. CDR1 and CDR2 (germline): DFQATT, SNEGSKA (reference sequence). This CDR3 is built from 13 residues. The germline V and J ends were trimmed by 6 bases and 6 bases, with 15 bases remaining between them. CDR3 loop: CSAGLVVGQPQHF. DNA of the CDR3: TGCAGTGCCGGGCTGGTCGTCGGTCAGCCCCAGCATTTT.

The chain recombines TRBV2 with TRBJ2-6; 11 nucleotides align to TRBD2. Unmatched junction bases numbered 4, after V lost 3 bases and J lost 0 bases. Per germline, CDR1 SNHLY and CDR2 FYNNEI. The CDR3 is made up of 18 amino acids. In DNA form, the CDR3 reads TGTGCCAGCAGTGAGGGACTAGCGGTTTACTCTGGGGCCAACGTCCTGACTTTC. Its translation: CASSEGLAVYSGANVLTF.

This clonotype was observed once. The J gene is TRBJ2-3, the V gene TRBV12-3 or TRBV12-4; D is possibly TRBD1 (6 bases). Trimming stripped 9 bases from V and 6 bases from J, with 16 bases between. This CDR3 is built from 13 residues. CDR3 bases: TGTGCCAGTACAGGGCGGGTCGGGGATACGCAGTATTTT. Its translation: CASTGRVGDTQYF.

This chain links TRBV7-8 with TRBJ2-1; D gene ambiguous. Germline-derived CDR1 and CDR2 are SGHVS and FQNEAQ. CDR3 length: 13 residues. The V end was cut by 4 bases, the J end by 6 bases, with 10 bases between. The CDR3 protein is CASSSAVRNEQFF. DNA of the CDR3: TGTGCCAGCAGCTCCGCCGTGCGCAATGAGCAGTTCTTC.

The CDR3 is CASRAGGSEAFF. Here the CDR3 DNA reads TGTGCCAGCAGGGCAGGGGGTTCTGAAGCTTTCTTT. V usage is TRBV12-3 or TRBV12-4 and J usage is TRBJ1-1; 7 bases are shared with TRBD1. Unmatched junction bases numbered 4, after V lost 6 bases and J lost 6 bases. This CDR3 is built from 12 residues.

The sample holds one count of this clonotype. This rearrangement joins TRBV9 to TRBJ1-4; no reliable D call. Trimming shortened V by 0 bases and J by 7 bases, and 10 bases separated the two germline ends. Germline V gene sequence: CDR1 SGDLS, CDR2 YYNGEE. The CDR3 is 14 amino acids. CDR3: CASSVGGGGEKLFF. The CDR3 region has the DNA TGTGCCAGCAGCGTAGGGGGAGGAGGTGAAAAACTGTTTTTT.

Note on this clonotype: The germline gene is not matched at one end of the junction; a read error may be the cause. The CDR3 region has the DNA TGTGCTAGCAGCTCCCTAATGGGGCTAGAGACCCAGTACTTC. It translates to CASSSLMGLETQYF. This chain uses TRBV7-7 with TRBJ2-5; tentative D call: TRBD1 (5 bases). Germline V gene data show CDR1 as SSHAT and CDR2 as FNYEAQ (reference sequence). CDR3 length equals 14 residues.

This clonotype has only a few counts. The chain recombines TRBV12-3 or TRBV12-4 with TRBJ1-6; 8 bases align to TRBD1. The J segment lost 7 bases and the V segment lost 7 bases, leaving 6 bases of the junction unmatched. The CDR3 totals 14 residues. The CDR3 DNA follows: TGTGCCAGCAAGCTGACAGGGGACAATTCACCCCTCCACTTT. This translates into CASKLTGDNSPLHF.

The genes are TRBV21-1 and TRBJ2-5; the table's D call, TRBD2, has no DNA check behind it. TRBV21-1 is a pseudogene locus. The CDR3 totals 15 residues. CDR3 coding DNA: TGTGCCAGCAGCAAAGGCGGCAGGGCCCAAGAGACCCAGTACTTC. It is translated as CASSKGGRAQETQYF.

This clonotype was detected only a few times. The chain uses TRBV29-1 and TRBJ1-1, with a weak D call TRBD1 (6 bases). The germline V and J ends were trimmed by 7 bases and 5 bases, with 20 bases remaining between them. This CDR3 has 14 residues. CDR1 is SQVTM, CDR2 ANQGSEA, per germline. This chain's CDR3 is CSAGAWQGRTEAFF. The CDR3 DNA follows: TGCAGCGCTGGGGCTTGGCAGGGGCGGACTGAAGCTTTCTTT.

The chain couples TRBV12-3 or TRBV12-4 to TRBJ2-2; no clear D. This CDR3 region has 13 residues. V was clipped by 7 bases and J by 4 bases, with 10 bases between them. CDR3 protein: CASNPTGTGELFF. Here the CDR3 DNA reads TGTGCCAGCAATCCGACGGGCACCGGGGAGCTGTTTTTT.

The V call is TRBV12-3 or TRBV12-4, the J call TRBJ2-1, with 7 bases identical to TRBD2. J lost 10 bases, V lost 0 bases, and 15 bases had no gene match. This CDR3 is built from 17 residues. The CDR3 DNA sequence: TGTGCCAGCAGTTTAGCGCCGGGACTACCGGCATCATCGGAGCAGTTCTTC. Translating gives CASSLAPGLPASSEQFF.

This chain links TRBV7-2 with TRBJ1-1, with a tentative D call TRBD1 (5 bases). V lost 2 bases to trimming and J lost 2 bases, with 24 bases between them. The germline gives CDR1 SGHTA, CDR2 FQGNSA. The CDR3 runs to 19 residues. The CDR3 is CASSLYPGQNPQGNTEAFF. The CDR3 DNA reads TGTGCCAGCAGCTTATACCCGGGGCAGAACCCCCAGGGAAACACTGAAGCTTTCTTT.

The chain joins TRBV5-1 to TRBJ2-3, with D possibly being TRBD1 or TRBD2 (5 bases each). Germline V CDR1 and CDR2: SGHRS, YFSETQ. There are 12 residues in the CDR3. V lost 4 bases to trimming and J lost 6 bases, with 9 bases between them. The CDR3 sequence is CASSRDVDTQYF. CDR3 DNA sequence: TGCGCCAGCAGCCGGGACGTCGATACGCAGTATTTT. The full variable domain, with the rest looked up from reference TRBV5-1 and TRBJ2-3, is KAGVTQTPRYLIKTRGQQVTLSCSPISGHRSVSWYQQTPGQGLQFLFEYFSETQRNKGNFPGRFSGRQFSNSRSEMNVSTLELGDSALYLCASSRDVDTQYFGPGTRLTVL.

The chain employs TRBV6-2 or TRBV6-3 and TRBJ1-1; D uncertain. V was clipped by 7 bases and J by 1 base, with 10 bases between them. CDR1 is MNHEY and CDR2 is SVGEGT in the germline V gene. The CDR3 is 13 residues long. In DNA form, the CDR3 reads TGTGCCAGCACCGTACTCCCGAACACTGAAGCTTTCTTT. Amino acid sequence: CASTVLPNTEAFF.

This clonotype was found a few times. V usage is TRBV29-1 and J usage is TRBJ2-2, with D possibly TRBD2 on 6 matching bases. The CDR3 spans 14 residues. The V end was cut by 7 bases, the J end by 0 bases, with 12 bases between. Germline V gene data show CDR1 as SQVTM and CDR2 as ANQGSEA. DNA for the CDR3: TGCAGCGGCCGGGGGTATACGAACACCGGGGAGCTGTTTTTT. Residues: CSGRGYTNTGELFF.

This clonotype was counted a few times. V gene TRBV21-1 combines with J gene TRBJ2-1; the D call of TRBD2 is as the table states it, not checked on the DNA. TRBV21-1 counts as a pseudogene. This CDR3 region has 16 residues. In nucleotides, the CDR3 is TGTGCCAGCAGCAAAGTTCGGCTCAGCGGTTACAATGAGCAGTTCTTC. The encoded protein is CASSKVRLSGYNEQFF.

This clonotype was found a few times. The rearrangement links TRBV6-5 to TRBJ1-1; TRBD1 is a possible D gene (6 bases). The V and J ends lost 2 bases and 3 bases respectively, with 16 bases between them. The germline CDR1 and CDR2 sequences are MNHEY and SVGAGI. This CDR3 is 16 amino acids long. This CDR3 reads CASSYRRVWGHTEAFF. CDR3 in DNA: TGTGCCAGCAGTTACCGGAGGGTGTGGGGGCACACTGAAGCTTTCTTT.

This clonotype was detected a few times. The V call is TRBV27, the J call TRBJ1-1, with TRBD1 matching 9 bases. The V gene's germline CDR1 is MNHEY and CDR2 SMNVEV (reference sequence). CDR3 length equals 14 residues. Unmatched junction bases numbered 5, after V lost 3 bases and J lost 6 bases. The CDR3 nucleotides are TGTGCCAGCAGTTTCGGACAGGGGACGGCTGAAGCTTTCTTT. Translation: CASSFGQGTAEAFF.

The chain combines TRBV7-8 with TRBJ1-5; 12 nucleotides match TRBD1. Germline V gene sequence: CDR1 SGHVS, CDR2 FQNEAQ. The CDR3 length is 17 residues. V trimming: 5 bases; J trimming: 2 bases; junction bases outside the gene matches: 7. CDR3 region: CASSHRDRGLRNQPQHF. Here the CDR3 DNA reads TGTGCCAGCAGCCACCGGGACAGGGGGCTCCGCAATCAGCCCCAGCATTTT.

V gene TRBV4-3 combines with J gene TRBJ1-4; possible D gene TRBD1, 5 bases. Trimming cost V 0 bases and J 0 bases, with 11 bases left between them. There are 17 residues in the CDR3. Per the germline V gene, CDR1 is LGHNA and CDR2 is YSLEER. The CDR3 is CASSQDGQTATNEKLFF. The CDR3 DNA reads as TGCGCCAGCAGCCAAGATGGACAAACCGCAACTAATGAAAAACTGTTTTTT.

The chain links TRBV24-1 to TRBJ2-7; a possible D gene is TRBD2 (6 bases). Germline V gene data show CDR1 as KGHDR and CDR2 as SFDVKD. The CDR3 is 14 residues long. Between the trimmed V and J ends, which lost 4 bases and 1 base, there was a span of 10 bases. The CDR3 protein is CATSDRGLSYEQYF. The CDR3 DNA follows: TGTGCCACCAGTGACCGGGGACTTTCCTACGAGCAGTACTTC.

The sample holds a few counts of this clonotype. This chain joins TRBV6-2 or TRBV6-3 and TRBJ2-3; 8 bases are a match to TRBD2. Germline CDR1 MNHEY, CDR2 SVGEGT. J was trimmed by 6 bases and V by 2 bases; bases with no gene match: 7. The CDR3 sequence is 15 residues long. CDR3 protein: CASSYPGLAGDTQYF. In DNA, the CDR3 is TGTGCCAGCAGTTACCCCGGACTAGCCGGCGATACGCAGTATTTT.

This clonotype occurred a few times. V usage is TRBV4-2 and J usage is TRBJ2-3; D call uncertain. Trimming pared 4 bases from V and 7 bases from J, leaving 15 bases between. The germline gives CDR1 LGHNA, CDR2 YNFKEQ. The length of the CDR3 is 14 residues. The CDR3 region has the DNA TGTGCCAGCAGCCCCACGACCCTGATTAATACGCAGTATTTT. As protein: CASSPTTLINTQYF.

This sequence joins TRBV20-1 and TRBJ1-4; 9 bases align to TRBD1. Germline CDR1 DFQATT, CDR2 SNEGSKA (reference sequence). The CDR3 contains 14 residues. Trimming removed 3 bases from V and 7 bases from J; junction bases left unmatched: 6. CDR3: CSARDTGGTEKLFF. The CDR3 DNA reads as TGCAGTGCTAGGGATACAGGGGGCACTGAAAAACTGTTTTTT.